These 21 T cell receptor beta chains share one sample of origin, sequenced in a study of shared clonotypes between healthy human individuals. Sequenced by immunoSEQ multiplex PCR; TCRdb stores in-frame clones only, minus some. The sample holds approximately 1,500,000 clones, roughly 98% seen once. The sample taken for sequencing was naive CD4+ T cells sorted from blood. Subset specified: CD45RA+ positively selected. The source is a man aged 30-40 years in good health.

The J gene is TRBJ2-1, the V gene TRBV19; D is unresolved. This CDR3 region has 15 residues. Germline lookup yields CDR1 LNHDA and CDR2 SQIVND (reference sequence). Deletions cut 2 bases from V and 2 bases from J, with 10 bases between. The CDR3 DNA sequence: TGTGCCAGTAGTATATATCCAGCAACCTACAATGAGCAGTTCTTC. Protein sequence: CASSIYPATYNEQFF.

V gene TRBV11-2 combines with J gene TRBJ2-1; no definite D call. CDR1 SGHAT and CDR2 FQNNGV come from the germline V gene. Trimming shortened V by 1 base and J by 0 bases, and 10 bases separated the two germline ends. This CDR3 is built from 16 residues. The CDR3 sequence: CASSLAHISSYNEQFF. The DNA for the CDR3 is TGTGCCAGCAGCTTAGCTCACATTAGCTCCTACAATGAGCAGTTCTTC.

The chain couples TRBV5-6 to TRBJ2-1; no clear D. Germline V gene sequence: CDR1 SGHDT, CDR2 YYEEEE. The length of the CDR3 is 13 residues. V was cut by 2 bases and J by 4 bases, with 7 bases left in between. CDR3 sequence reads: CASSFDDYNEQFF. The CDR3 region has the DNA TGTGCCAGCAGCTTCGACGATTACAATGAGCAGTTCTTC.

V usage is TRBV10-3 and J usage is TRBJ2-7, with TRBD1 identical over 7 bases. The CDR3 contains 15 residues. The V segment lost 6 bases and the J segment 3 bases; nucleotides outside the gene matches: 11. CDR1 and CDR2 (germline): ENHRY, SYGVKD. The chain's CDR3 is CAISRGQLRDYEQYF. CDR3 coding DNA: TGTGCCATCAGCCGGGGACAGCTCCGGGACTACGAGCAGTACTTC.

The chain has TRBV4-2 and TRBJ2-3; TRBD2 agrees at 10 bases. The ends lost 0 bases at V and 3 bases at J; junction bases unmatched: 9. CDR1 LGHNA and CDR2 YNFKEQ come from the germline V gene. This CDR3 is built from 18 residues. The CDR3 region is CASSQENLAGAGTDTQYF. The CDR3 DNA is TGTGCCAGCAGCCAAGAGAACCTAGCGGGGGCCGGTACAGATACGCAGTATTTT.

V usage is TRBV5-3 and J usage is TRBJ2-7; 9 nucleotides align to TRBD1. TRBV5-3 is labeled an ORF, and its function is uncertain. The CDR3 has 20 amino acids. After removal of 4 bases from V and 3 bases from J, the junction contained 23 bases not matched to a gene. DNA of the CDR3: TGTGCCAGAAGCCAGGCCTTTCGGGACAGGGTCTATCGCGGAATCTACGAGCAGTACTTC. Translated: CARSQAFRDRVYRGIYEQYF.

The V and J genes are TRBV28 and TRBJ2-6; 8 positions match TRBD1. The CDR3 is 15 amino acids. Germline V gene sequence: CDR1 MDHEN, CDR2 SYDVKM. V lost 6 bases and J lost 3; bases outside the gene matches: 4. For the CDR3, the DNA is TGTGCCAGCAGCACGGACAGGGATGGGGCCAACGTCCTGACTTTC. Translating gives CASSTDRDGANVLTF.

The V and J genes are TRBV4-1 and TRBJ1-5, with 8 bases lining up with TRBD1. This CDR3 is built from 16 residues. Germline assignment: CDR1 MGHRA and CDR2 YSYEKL. The junction had 8 bases not matched to a gene; V was cut back by 3 bases and J by 4 bases. The CDR3, as DNA: TGCGCCAGCAGCCAGTGGACAGGGCCTCTTAATCAGCCCCAGCATTTT. It codes for CASSQWTGPLNQPQHF.

The chain employs TRBV30 and TRBJ1-1; TRBD1 aligns across 7 bases. CDR3 length: 14 amino acids. Germline V lookup: CDR1 GTSNPN, CDR2 SVGIG (reference sequence). V dropped 5 bases and J dropped 0; count of bases not matched to a gene: 6. Written as DNA, the CDR3 is TGTGCCTGGGTTACAGGGGACTTGAACACTGAAGCTTTCTTT. This codes for CAWVTGDLNTEAFF.

This clone was found once. The V and J genes are TRBV5-1 and TRBJ2-2; perhaps TRBD1 as D (5 bases). Looked up from germline, CDR1 is SGHRS and CDR2 is YFSETQ. This CDR3 comprises 15 residues. Between the trimmed V and J ends, which lost 0 bases and 7 bases, there was a span of 13 bases. The CDR3 region is CASSLGQLTGGELFF. The CDR3 nucleotides read TGCGCCAGCAGCTTGGGACAGCTTACCGGCGGGGAGCTGTTTTTT. The full variable domain, in which reference TRBV5-1 and TRBJ2-2 provide the parts outside the CDR3, is KAGVTQTPRYLIKTRGQQVTLSCSPISGHRSVSWYQQTPGQGLQFLFEYFSETQRNKGNFPGRFSGRQFSNSRSEMNVSTLELGDSALYLCASSLGQLTGGELFFGEGSRLTVL.

This chain links TRBV28 with TRBJ2-3; tentatively, D is TRBD2 (6 bases). Deletions cut 5 bases from V and 0 bases from J, with 12 bases between. Per the germline V gene, CDR1 is MDHEN and CDR2 is SYDVKM. This CDR3 is built from 15 residues. CDR3 sequence reads: CASSRAGSSTDTQYF. In DNA form, the CDR3 reads TGTGCCAGCAGTCGAGCGGGTTCTAGCACAGATACGCAGTATTTT.

The CDR3 loop is CASSVAVTTGGNEQFF. The CDR3 DNA sequence: TGTGCCAGCAGCGTAGCTGTTACCACTGGGGGGAATGAGCAGTTCTTC. The genes are TRBV9 and TRBJ2-1, with D possibly TRBD2 on 6 matching bases. The length of the CDR3 is 16 residues. The V gene's germline CDR1 is SGDLS and CDR2 YYNGEE. V lost 0 bases and J lost 7, with 17 bases in between.

The chain has TRBV6-6 and TRBJ2-7; 12 nucleotides align to TRBD1. V was clipped by 5 bases and J by 7 bases; unmatched bases: 6. The germline CDR1 and CDR2 sequences are MNHNY and SVGAGI (reference sequence). CDR3 length equals 14 residues. CDR3 protein: CASSPGTGGWEQYF. The CDR3 DNA follows: TGTGCCAGCAGTCCCGGGACAGGGGGCTGGGAGCAGTACTTC.

The CDR3 DNA follows: TGTGCCTGGAGTGTGGACCTCTATGGCTACACCTTC. Amino acids: CAWSVDLYGYTF. V gene TRBV30 combines with J gene TRBJ1-2, with D unclear. Trimming took off 0 bases at V and 4 bases at J, with 6 bases between the two ends. Per germline, CDR1 GTSNPN and CDR2 SVGIG (reference sequence). The CDR3 has 12 residues.

The chain has TRBV9 and TRBJ2-1, with D maybe TRBD1 (6 bases). Trimming removed 2 bases at V and 2 bases at J, with 14 bases between. CDR3 length: 16 residues. From germline, CDR1 is SGDLS and CDR2 YYNGEE. CDR3 sequence: CASSVRQDKPYNEQFF. The CDR3 nucleotides are TGTGCCAGCAGCGTTCGACAGGACAAACCCTACAATGAGCAGTTCTTC.

In its sample, this clone was seen once. The V gene is TRBV4-1, the J gene TRBJ2-3; D might be TRBD2 (7 bases). With 4 bases removed from V and 3 bases from J, the gap between germline ends came to 23 bases. The CDR3 loop spans 18 amino acids. Per germline, CDR1 MGHRA and CDR2 YSYEKL. The CDR3 sequence is CASSLRGVLQGGTDTQYF. In DNA, the CDR3 is TGCGCCAGCAGCCTCAGGGGAGTGCTGCAGGGAGGGACAGATACGCAGTATTTT.

The chain couples TRBV10-1 to TRBJ1-1; D is uncertain. The V gene lost 0 bases and the J gene lost 11 bases, with 19 bases spanning the gap. Germline CDR1 and CDR2: WNHNN and SYGVQD (reference sequence). The CDR3 contains 15 residues. CDR3 nucleotides: TGCGCCAGCAGTGAGTCGACGGCTGTGATCGTGCGCGCTTTCTTT. This encodes CASSESTAVIVRAFF.

The rearrangement uses TRBV7-9 and TRBJ2-3; unclear D gene. This CDR3 is built from 14 residues. Germline lookup yields CDR1 SEHNR and CDR2 FQNEAQ (reference sequence). Trimming took 0 bases from V and 2 from J, leaving 6 bases between them. The CDR3 DNA reads as TGTGCCAGCAGCTTAGCCACTTTCACAGATACGCAGTATTTT. This sequence encodes CASSLATFTDTQYF.

This sequence joins TRBV6-5 and TRBJ2-7; D may be TRBD1 or TRBD2 (6 bases each). Trimming left V 1 base short and J 3 bases short, with 10 bases between. Per germline, CDR1 MNHEY and CDR2 SVGAGI. The CDR3 loop spans 14 amino acids. The CDR3 DNA reads TGTGCCAGCAGTTACTGGAAGGGGGGCTACGAGCAGTACTTC. This translates into CASSYWKGGYEQYF.

This clone was observed once. J is TRBJ1-5 and V is TRBV28, with TRBD1 as a possible D gene (5 bases). The V and J ends lost 5 bases and 2 bases respectively, with 22 bases between them. The germline V gene encodes CDR1 MDHEN and CDR2 SYDVKM. There are 18 residues in the CDR3. Here the CDR3 DNA reads TGTGCCAGCAGTCCTATCCGAGGAACTGACAGTGGCAATCAGCCCCAGCATTTT. It specifies CASSPIRGTDSGNQPQHF.

V is TRBV9 and J is TRBJ2-5; 7 positions agree with TRBD2. Germline V CDR1 and CDR2: SGDLS, YYNGEE. This CDR3 is built from 14 residues. V trimming: 4 bases; J trimming: 5 bases; junction bases outside the gene matches: 8. CDR3 residues: CASSPHTSAETQYF. In DNA, the CDR3 is TGTGCCAGCAGCCCCCACACTAGCGCGGAGACCCAGTACTTC. The full variable domain, with the rest looked up from reference TRBV9 and TRBJ2-5, is DSGVTQTPKHLITATGQRVTLRCSPRSGDLSVYWYQQSLDQGLQFLIQYYNGEERAKGNILERFSAQQFPDLHSELNLSSLELGDSALYFCASSPHTSAETQYFGPGTRLLVL.